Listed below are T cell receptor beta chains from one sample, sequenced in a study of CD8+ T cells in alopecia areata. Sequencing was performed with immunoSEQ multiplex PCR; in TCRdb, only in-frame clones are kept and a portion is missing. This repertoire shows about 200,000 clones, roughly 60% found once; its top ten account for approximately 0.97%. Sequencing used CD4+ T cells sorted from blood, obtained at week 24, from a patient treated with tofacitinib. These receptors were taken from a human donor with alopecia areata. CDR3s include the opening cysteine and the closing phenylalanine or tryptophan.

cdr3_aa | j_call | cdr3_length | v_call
CASTLQANTEAFF | TRBJ1-1 | 13 | TRBV7-2
CAWGGETQYF | TRBJ2-5 | 10 | TRBV30
CASSPQVGEGYGYTF | TRBJ1-2 | 15 | TRBV4-3
CSVGGAHNQPQHF | TRBJ1-5 | 13 | TRBV29-1
CSARLAGGDTQYF | TRBJ2-3 | 13 | TRBV29-1
CSVVPTEAFF | TRBJ1-1 | 10 | TRBV29-1
CASRTTGGGKNIQYF | TRBJ2-4 | 15 | TRBV7-2
CSVETSIIRHGYTF | TRBJ1-2 | 14 | TRBV29-1
CASGSRTGGGDGYTF | TRBJ1-2 | 15 | TRBV12-5
CASSSDRENEQFF | TRBJ2-1 | 13 | TRBV7-3
CSAASDNNYGYTF | TRBJ1-2 | 13 | TRBV29-1
CASSLDTDYGYTF | TRBJ1-2 | 13 | TRBV5-1
CANYGGGYNEQFF | TRBJ2-1 | 13 | TRBV2
CATCPGPGRDTQYF | TRBJ2-3 | 14 | TRBV7-8
CAWRHGSYEQYF | TRBJ2-7 | 12 | TRBV30
CASSPSGQGLPGELFF | TRBJ2-2 | 16 | TRBV5-1
CASSQDGGDTDTQYF | TRBJ2-3 | 15 | TRBV4-2
CSVSGTGGGYGYTF | TRBJ1-2 | 14 | TRBV29-1
CASGGQFNQPQHF | TRBJ1-5 | 13 | TRBV19
CSGLQVTEAFF | TRBJ1-1 | 11 | TRBV29-1
CASKEVGTSGDTQYF | TRBJ2-3 | 15 | TRBV2
CASSTRTGADTQYF | TRBJ2-3 | 14 | TRBV5-6
CSARRSNEQFF | TRBJ2-1 | 11 | TRBV20-1
CSVEDPGTEAFF | TRBJ1-1 | 12 | TRBV29-1
CSVGQGGRNTDTQYF | TRBJ2-3 | 15 | TRBV29-1
CSVGTGVNTEAFF | TRBJ1-1 | 13 | TRBV29-1
CSVRGLADQYF | TRBJ2-3 | 11 | TRBV29-1
CASSPRGGAKNIQYF | TRBJ2-4 | 15 | TRBV27
CSVEEDGQRANYGYTF | TRBJ1-2 | 16 | TRBV29-1
CASSLGDLQIYEQYF | TRBJ2-7 | 15 | TRBV7-9
CASTNTGEYNSPLHF | TRBJ1-6 | 15 | TRBV4-1
CASSQDGPGRGDTQYF | TRBJ2-3 | 16 | TRBV4-3
CASSRQDTDTQYF | TRBJ2-3 | 13 | TRBV25-1
CSGQFEETQYF | TRBJ2-5 | 11 | TRBV20-1
CASSPRGDYYGYTF | TRBJ1-2 | 14 | TRBV5-1
CSGGGQGGNNEQFF | TRBJ2-1 | 14 | TRBV29-1
CSVGNPEGNQPQHF | TRBJ1-5 | 14 | TRBV29-1
CASSIFGTAKETQYF | TRBJ2-5 | 15 | TRBV19
CASSQEWGEQFF | TRBJ2-1 | 12 | TRBV14
CASSDPRAFF | TRBJ1-1 | 10 | TRBV2
CASSFVVGSGNEKLFF | TRBJ1-4 | 16 | TRBV5-1
CASRAGTGTSGANVLTF | TRBJ2-6 | 17 | TRBV19
CASSLGTQAAFF | TRBJ1-1 | 12 | TRBV5-1
CASSLTGTGPYNSPLHF | TRBJ1-6 | 17 | TRBV5-1
CASSVIVIAYEQYF | TRBJ2-7 | 14 | TRBV2
CASSFGQGRNEQFF | TRBJ2-1 | 14 | TRBV5-1
CASSFAGGVYEQYF | TRBJ2-7 | 14 | TRBV27
CASSLSQGKAFF | TRBJ1-1 | 12 | TRBV7-2
CASRSAGGAGEQYF | TRBJ2-7 | 14 | TRBV6-1
CASSHVRSGANVLTF | TRBJ2-6 | 15 | TRBV4-3
CASSFRPGAGELFF | TRBJ2-2 | 14 | TRBV7-7
CSPNDGYEQYF | TRBJ2-7 | 11 | TRBV29-1
CASTSADTQYF | TRBJ2-3 | 11 | TRBV2
CASSSSAETQYF | TRBJ2-5 | 12 | TRBV4-1
CASSFSGAKFLHF | TRBJ1-6 | 13 | TRBV11-3
CAWTRVVNTEAFF | TRBJ1-1 | 13 | TRBV30
CASSLSPTYNEQFF | TRBJ2-1 | 14 | TRBV11-3
CASTTGITGELFF | TRBJ2-2 | 13 | TRBV2